Sequencing of this T cell receptor (beta chain) was carried out in a study of cytomegalovirus exposure and HLA in healthy donors. Study-wide results and caveats: Clusters of TCRs from the first cohort tended to co-occur in the approximately 130 validation repertoires (as a later analysis found). The study recorded over 150 TCR beta chains that were cytomegalovirus-associated. As was reported, the classifier diagnosed cytomegalovirus status with high specificity and sensitivity. Through in vitro validation, three CMV-associated chains were shown to be specific for CMV antigens.

Germline CDR1 SGHTA, CDR2 FQGTGA. The CDR3 is made up of 15 amino acids. The J segment lost 0 bases and the V segment lost 6 bases, leaving 5 bases of the junction unmatched. Generated by immunoSEQ multiplex PCR, the TCRdb table keeps only in-frame clones and is missing some. The data show about 180,000 clones, 85% seen once. Note on this clone: Its matching antigen is unknown.

The origin of this receptor is a man aged 18 to 29 in good health and CMV-seropositive. The sequenced sample was PBMCs. This rearrangement joins TRBV7-3 to TRBJ2-5; 9 nucleotides line up with TRBD1. The CDR3 nucleotides are TGTGCCAGCAGTCAGACAGGGGGGTACCAAGAGACCCAGTACTTC. Its translation: CASSQTGGYQETQYF.